Listed below are T cell receptor beta chains from one sample, sequenced in a study of glioma-infiltrating T cells after dendritic cell vaccination. Here immunoSEQ multiplex PCR was the method, and the copy in TCRdb shows in-frame clones only, minus some. This sample has fewer than 70,000 clones; 85% occur once, and the top ten carry roughly 9%. The source material was blood, sampled after dendritic cell vaccination. These receptors were collected from a human donor with glioblastoma. CDR3s leave out the opening cysteine and the closing phenylalanine or tryptophan. Each record gives: J gene, clone size, V gene, CDR3 protein. Clone size, where shown, is once, few, many, or a class for clones that have expanded.

>TRBJ2-7|-|TRBV7-2
ASSLVSTAYEQY
>TRBJ2-7|-|TRBV28
ASSLWATGSYEQY
>TRBJ2-4|-|TRBV6-4
ASSGALQY
>TRBJ2-2|few|TRBV5-1
ASSIQGAGTGELF
>TRBJ2-7|-|TRBV30
ALKVRDKAYEQY
>TRBJ2-2|-|TRBV30
AWSFRNAGELF
>TRBJ2-5|-|TRBV5-4
AISLGGGQETQY
>TRBJ1-3|once|TRBV5-1
ASSLAGTGNTIY
>TRBJ2-7|once|TRBV4-1
ASSQGWLAGGVYEQY
>TRBJ2-7|once|TRBV7-9
ASSFWTGVPITYEQY
>TRBJ1-2|-|TRBV5-1
ASSLSTGDGYGYT
>TRBJ2-7|-|TRBV5-4
ASSRGGRNEQY
>TRBJ2-7|-|TRBV28
ASSSGTFAYEQY
>TRBJ2-2|-|TRBV7-9
ASSLQTGVTGELF
>TRBJ2-5|-|TRBV7-2
ASSRHDVGGVQETQY
>TRBJ2-2|many|TRBV6-1
ASSQGGGTGELF
>TRBJ1-2|once|TRBV5-6
ASHPQGSFYGYT
>TRBJ2-5|-|TRBV2
ASSVARGETQY
>TRBJ2-3|-|TRBV9
ASSLSGLITDTQY
>TRBJ2-3|-|TRBV4-3
ASSQGAGRGAGDTQY
>TRBJ2-1|-|TRBV19
ASSARGTPSLYNEQF
>TRBJ1-3|-|TRBV11-3
ASSLRGYPGNTIY
>TRBJ1-5|-|TRBV5-1
ASSLAGGMSQPQH
>TRBJ2-3|-|TRBV6-5
ASTPRVELTDTQY
>TRBJ1-2|-|TRBV9
ASSERTGNYGYT
>TRBJ2-3|-|TRBV9
ASSASGGGVGTDTQY
>TRBJ2-1|-|TRBV6-5
ASIAGYEQF
>TRBJ2-6|-|TRBV5-6
ASSLLAGTGSGANVLT